This paragraph reports one T cell receptor (beta chain). As yet, its antigen is unknown. CDR1 is MNHNS, CDR2 SASEGT, per germline. The V and J ends lost 6 bases and 8 bases, in that order; junction bases with no gene match: 2. The CDR3 consists of 11 residues. This record belongs to a study of response to subunit inactivated influenza vaccine. General observations from the study: It was the authors' suggestion that each seasonal influenza vaccination recruits few new T cells.

TCRdb reprocessed the RT-PCR reads via MiXCR and lists one record per CDR3 protein. The table shows fewer than 800,000 distinct CDR3 sequences, with 15% to 18% occurring only once. The receptor was derived from a man aged 45-65 years who received an inactivated influenza vaccine. The starting material was PBMCs from blood, obtained 11 to 12 days after vaccination. This chain links TRBV6-1 with TRBJ1-1; 8 bases are shared with TRBD1. CDR3 loop: CASRAGGEAFF. As DNA, the CDR3 is TGTGCCAGCAGAGCAGGGGGCGAAGCTTTCTTT.